This T cell receptor beta chain stems from a study of PD-1 blockade in classical Hodgkin lymphoma (dated by TCRdb to 2018 to 2020). Notes on the research overall: The study used CyTOF and TCR beta sequencing to define a peripheral blood immune signature of response to PD-1 blockade in classical Hodgkin lymphoma. Summary of the overall study and its limitations: The study was restricted to a single clinical trial cohort, and the causes of repertoire differences, possibly disease activity or prior therapy, were left undefined. Baseline TCR diversity was reported to be lower in newly diagnosed patients than in healthy donors, and even lower in relapsed/refractory patients.

Measured from the cysteine to the phenylalanine, the CDR3 is 13 residues long. Only CDR3 DNA remains: 39 bases, in frame from the first base. The germline V gene supplies CDR1 SNHLY and CDR2 FYNNEI. On this clone: Which antigen it targets is not known. Base qualities are not recorded, but no much larger clone differs from it by a single base.

Genomic DNA was extracted with the Qiagen DNeasy kit from unsorted PBMCs and from negatively selected CD4+ and CD8+ fractions. TCR beta CDR3 regions were subjected to amplification by immunoSEQ multiplex PCR with primers that anneal to V and J segments. Amplification bias was minimized using a synthetic immune receptor repertoire, and residual bias was removed computationally after sequencing. The authors' pipeline ran thus. Repertoire diversity was quantified as the Shannon entropy index using custom Python scripts. Unsorted, CD4+ and CD8+ repertoires were examined separately, except in combined analyses, for which CD4+ and CD8+ sequences were merged in silico. Held by TCRdb, this immuneACCESS table contains in-frame sequences only and omits some clones. Under half of the omission traces to an unresolved V gene where checked; the cause of the rest is unknown. That table furnishes V, J and clone size, whereas the DNA furnished D and trimming. The sample table records fewer than 10,000 clones; around 90% of these occur just once. The ten largest account for over 7.5% of the sample.

The time point tag for this specimen amounts to: newly diagnosed, previously untreated cHL patient sample. CD8+ T cells were purified from thawed PBMCs by magnetic negative selection with a Miltenyi CD8+ T cell isolation kit. As a comparison group for the relapsed/refractory trial patients, PBMCs were sequenced from patients with newly diagnosed, previously untreated classical Hodgkin lymphoma. Peripheral blood was collected in 8 mL Vacutainer Cell Preparation Tubes, from which PBMCs were isolated by centrifugation and then cryopreserved. Purified CD4+ and CD8+ fractions were prepared only for cases where an additional PBMC sample was available. Magnetically labelled cells were removed on LS columns in a quadroMACS separator, and the flow-through was collected as the purified fraction.

The source material was CD8+ T cells from blood. The clonotype was recovered from a human donor with classical Hodgkin lymphoma. The chain links TRBV2 with TRBJ2-5; no D gene can be assigned with confidence. The J call is in doubt because the DNA end fits TRBJ2-7 better. The DNA sequence is given as TGTGCCAGCAGTGAATTTGACACCTACGAGCAGTACTTC. The encoded protein is CASSEFDTYEQYF.